Listed below are T cell receptor beta chains from one sample, sequenced in a study of cytomegalovirus exposure and HLA in healthy donors. Clones were sequenced by immunoSEQ multiplex PCR, and TCRdb holds only the in-frame ones, with some missing. The sample lists roughly 180,000 clones; 70% to 85% were seen once. Sequencing input: PBMCs. These receptors originate from a man younger than 35 in good health and CMV-seronegative. CDR3s include the opening cysteine and the closing phenylalanine or tryptophan.

TRBV9	TRBJ2-1	12	CASSGRGNEQFF
TRBV9	TRBJ2-1	15	CASSTLAGGYNEQFF
TRBV5-1	TRBJ2-1	17	CASSLVASGSAGHEQFF
TRBV7-6	TRBJ2-1	17	CASSLRLAGVVYNEQFF
TRBV7-8	TRBJ1-2	14	CASSSDRGLYGYTF
TRBV11-2	TRBJ2-6	16	CASSLVRSSGANVLTF
TRBV30	TRBJ2-7	13	CAWSFGGAYEQYF
TRBV5-1	TRBJ1-3	14	CASSSGQNGNTIYF
TRBV19	TRBJ1-1	16	CASSIDDGGEHTEAFF
TRBV19	TRBJ1-2	17	CASSRLGTTEGNYGYTF
TRBV7-9	TRBJ2-7	16	CASSLEFRVPPYEQYF
TRBV13	TRBJ2-7	14	CASYMSGGAYEQYF
TRBV30	TRBJ1-2	16	CAWSTEGDREFNGYTF
TRBV7-9	TRBJ2-7	14	CASSSWTGTYEQYF